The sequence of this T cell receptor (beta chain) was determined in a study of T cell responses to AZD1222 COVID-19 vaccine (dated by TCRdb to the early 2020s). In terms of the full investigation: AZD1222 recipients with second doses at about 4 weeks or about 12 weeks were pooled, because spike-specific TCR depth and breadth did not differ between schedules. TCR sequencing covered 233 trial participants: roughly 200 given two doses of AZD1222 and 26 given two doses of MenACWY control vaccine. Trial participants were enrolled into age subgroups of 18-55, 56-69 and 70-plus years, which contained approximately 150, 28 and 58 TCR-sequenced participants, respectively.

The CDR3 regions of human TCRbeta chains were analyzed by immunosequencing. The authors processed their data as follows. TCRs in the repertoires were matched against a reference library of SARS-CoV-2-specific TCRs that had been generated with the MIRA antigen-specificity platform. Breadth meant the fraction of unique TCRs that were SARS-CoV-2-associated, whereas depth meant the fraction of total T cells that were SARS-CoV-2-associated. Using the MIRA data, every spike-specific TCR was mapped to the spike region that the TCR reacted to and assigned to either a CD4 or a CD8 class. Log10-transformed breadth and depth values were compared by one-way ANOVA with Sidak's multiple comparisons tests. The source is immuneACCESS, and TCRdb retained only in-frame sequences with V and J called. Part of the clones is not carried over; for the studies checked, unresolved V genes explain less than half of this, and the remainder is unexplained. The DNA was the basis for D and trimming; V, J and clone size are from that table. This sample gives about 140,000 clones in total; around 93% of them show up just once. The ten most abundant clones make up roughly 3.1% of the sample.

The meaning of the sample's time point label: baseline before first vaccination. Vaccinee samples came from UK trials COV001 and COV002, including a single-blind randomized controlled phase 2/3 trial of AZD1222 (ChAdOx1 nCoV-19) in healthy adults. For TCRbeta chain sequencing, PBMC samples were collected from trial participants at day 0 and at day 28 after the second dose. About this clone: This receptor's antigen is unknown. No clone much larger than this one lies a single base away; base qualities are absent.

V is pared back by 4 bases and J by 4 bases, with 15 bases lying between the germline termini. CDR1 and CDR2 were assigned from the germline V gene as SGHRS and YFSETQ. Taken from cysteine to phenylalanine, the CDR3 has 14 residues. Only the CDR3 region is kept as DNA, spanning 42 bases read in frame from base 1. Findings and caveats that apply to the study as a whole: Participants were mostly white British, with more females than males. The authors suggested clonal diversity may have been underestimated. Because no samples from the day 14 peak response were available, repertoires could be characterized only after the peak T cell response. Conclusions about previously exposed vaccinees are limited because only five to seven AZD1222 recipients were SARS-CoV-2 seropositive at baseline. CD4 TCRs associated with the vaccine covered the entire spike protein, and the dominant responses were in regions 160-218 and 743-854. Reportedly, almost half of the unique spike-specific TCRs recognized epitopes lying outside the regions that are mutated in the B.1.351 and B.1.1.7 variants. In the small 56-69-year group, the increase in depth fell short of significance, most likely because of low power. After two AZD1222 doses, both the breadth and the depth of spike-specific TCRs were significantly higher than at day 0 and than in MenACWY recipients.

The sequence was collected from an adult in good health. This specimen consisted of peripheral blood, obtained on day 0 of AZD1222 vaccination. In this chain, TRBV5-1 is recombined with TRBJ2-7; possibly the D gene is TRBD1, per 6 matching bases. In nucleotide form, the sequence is TGCGCCAGCAGCACCTCCGGGACAACTTACGAGCAGTACTTC. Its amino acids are CASSTSGTTYEQYF.